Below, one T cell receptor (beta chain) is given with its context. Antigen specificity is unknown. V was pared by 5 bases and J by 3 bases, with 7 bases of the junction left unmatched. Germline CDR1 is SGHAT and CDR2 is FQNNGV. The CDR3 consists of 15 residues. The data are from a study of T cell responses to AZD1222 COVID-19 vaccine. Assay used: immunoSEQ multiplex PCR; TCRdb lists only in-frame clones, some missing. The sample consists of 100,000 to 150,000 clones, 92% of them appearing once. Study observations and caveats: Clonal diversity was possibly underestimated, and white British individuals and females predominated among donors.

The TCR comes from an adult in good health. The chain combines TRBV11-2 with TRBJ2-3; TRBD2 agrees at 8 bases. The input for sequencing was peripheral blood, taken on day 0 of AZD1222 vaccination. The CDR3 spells CASSPQGLVTDTQYF. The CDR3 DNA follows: TGTGCCAGCAGCCCGCAGGGACTAGTTACAGATACGCAGTATTTT.